The rows below give T cell receptor beta chains drawn from one sample of a study of siplizumab effects on memory and regulatory T cells. Using immunoSEQ multiplex PCR, the repertoire was profiled, and TCRdb retains in-frame clones only, with some absent. The data contain about 26,000 clones, roughly 82% of them singletons. The sequenced sample was memory CD4+ T cells sorted from blood. These receptors were obtained from a human donor in good health. CDR3s include the opening cysteine and the closing phenylalanine or tryptophan. Each record gives: D gene, clone size, J gene, V gene, CDR3 DNA, CDR3 protein. D genes are given only for firm matches. Only some rows state a clone size, as once, few, many or a class for expanded clones.

d_gene: -; abundance: -; j_gene: TRBJ2-7; v_gene: TRBV11-1; CDR3nt: TGTGCCAGCAGCGAACCCGGGACCTTAGCCTACGAGCAGTACTTC; CDR3aa: CASSEPGTLAYEQYF
d_gene: TRBD2; abundance: -; j_gene: TRBJ2-2; v_gene: TRBV2; CDR3nt: TGTGCCAGCACCTATAGCGGGAGAAAGGGCGGGGAGCTGTTTTTT; CDR3aa: CASTYSGRKGGELFF
d_gene: TRBD1; abundance: few; j_gene: TRBJ2-7; v_gene: TRBV6-7; CDR3nt: TGTGCCCTCTCAGGGGGCGCGGGGTACGAGCAGTACTTC; CDR3aa: CALSGGAGYEQYF
d_gene: TRBD1; abundance: -; j_gene: TRBJ2-4; v_gene: TRBV30; CDR3nt: TGTGCCTGGAGGGACAGGGGAATGAGGGCCAAAAACATTCAGTACTTC; CDR3aa: CAWRDRGMRAKNIQYF
d_gene: -; abundance: once; j_gene: TRBJ1-4; v_gene: TRBV27; CDR3nt: TGTGCCAGCAGGAAACACAGTCCAGGGGCTTACGAAAAACTGTTTTTT; CDR3aa: CASRKHSPGAYEKLFF
d_gene: TRBD1; abundance: -; j_gene: TRBJ1-3; v_gene: TRBV4-1; CDR3nt: TGCGCCAGCAGCCAACGGGGACAGGGGATGGACACCATATATTTT; CDR3aa: CASSQRGQGMDTIYF
d_gene: -; abundance: -; j_gene: TRBJ2-1; v_gene: TRBV6-6; CDR3nt: TGTGCCAGCACTCCCCCTGGGGGAAATGAGCAGTTCTTC; CDR3aa: CASTPPGGNEQFF
d_gene: TRBD1; abundance: -; j_gene: TRBJ1-1; v_gene: TRBV5-4; CDR3nt: TGTGCCAGCAGCTCCACGACAGGGGGGAACACTGAAGCTTTCTTT; CDR3aa: CASSSTTGGNTEAFF
d_gene: -; abundance: -; j_gene: TRBJ2-2; v_gene: TRBV7-8; CDR3nt: TGTGCCAGCAGACGGACCGCCGCCTCGGTCGCCGGGGAGCTGTTTTTT; CDR3aa: CASRRTAASVAGELFF
d_gene: TRBD2; abundance: -; j_gene: TRBJ2-3; v_gene: TRBV7-2; CDR3nt: TGTGCCAGCACCTTAGCGGGAGGGCCGCGCACAGATACGCAGTATTTT; CDR3aa: CASTLAGGPRTDTQYF
d_gene: -; abundance: few; j_gene: TRBJ2-1; v_gene: TRBV9; CDR3nt: TGTGCCAGCAGCGTAGCTACCGGGGGCAATGAGCAGTTCTTC; CDR3aa: CASSVATGGNEQFF
d_gene: -; abundance: -; j_gene: TRBJ2-4; v_gene: TRBV10-2; CDR3nt: TGCGCCAGCAGTGACATAGCCAAAAACATTCAGTACTTC; CDR3aa: CASSDIAKNIQYF
d_gene: -; abundance: -; j_gene: TRBJ2-7; v_gene: TRBV6-5; CDR3nt: TGTGCCAGCAGTATCGTTGGCAGGGCCTACGAGCAGTACTTC; CDR3aa: CASSIVGRAYEQYF
d_gene: -; abundance: -; j_gene: TRBJ2-3; v_gene: TRBV19; CDR3nt: TGTGCCAGTAGTCACACGAGCACCACAGATACGCAGTATTTT; CDR3aa: CASSHTSTTDTQYF
d_gene: TRBD1; abundance: -; j_gene: TRBJ2-7; v_gene: TRBV27; CDR3nt: TGTGCCAGCAGTATCGACGGACAGGGAATAAGGGAGCAGTACTTC; CDR3aa: CASSIDGQGIREQYF
d_gene: TRBD2; abundance: -; j_gene: TRBJ2-7; v_gene: TRBV6-1; CDR3nt: TGTGCCAGCAGAGCGACTAGCGGCTCCTACGAGCAGTACTTC; CDR3aa: CASRATSGSYEQYF
d_gene: -; abundance: -; j_gene: TRBJ2-2; v_gene: TRBV30; CDR3nt: TGTGCCTGGAGTAAGGGGACTCCCGCCGGGGAGCTGTTTTTT; CDR3aa: CAWSKGTPAGELFF
d_gene: -; abundance: -; j_gene: TRBJ2-5; v_gene: TRBV25-1; CDR3nt: TGTGCCAGCAGTAGCGGGTTTACTCAAGAGACCCAGTACTTC; CDR3aa: CASSSGFTQETQYF
d_gene: -; abundance: -; j_gene: TRBJ1-3; v_gene: TRBV9; CDR3nt: TGTGCCAGCAGCAAGAGGGACTTCTCTGGAAACACCATATATTTT; CDR3aa: CASSKRDFSGNTIYF
d_gene: -; abundance: -; j_gene: TRBJ2-1; v_gene: TRBV5-5; CDR3nt: TGTGCCAGCAGCTTGAGTTTGCAGGGGACCTATGAGCAGTTCTTC; CDR3aa: CASSLSLQGTYEQFF